The present T cell receptor (beta chain) was sequenced within a study of beta chain features in type 1 diabetes. About the study: Patients were similar to healthy donors in age and gender (as well as in cell yields). Sorted cells from all samples, numbering 107,917,701, were examined. Study-level points and caveats: Patients showed naive, central memory and Treg TCRB repertoires that appeared more similar than those of healthy donors. Reads derived from cDNA could over-represent cells showing high TCR expression.

The sequenced template was cDNA made from the entire isolated RNA. Assay: immunoSEQ multiplex PCR; the TCRdb copy retains only in-frame clones and omits some. This table has 250,000 to 350,000 clones, 8% to 13% appearing once. The CDR3 is made up of 14 amino acids. The V gene's germline CDR1 is SGHRS and CDR2 YFSETQ. The J segment lost 5 bases and the V segment lost 0 bases, leaving 3 bases of the junction unmatched. Only a few counts were recorded for this clone. Its specificity is unknown. Sample: naive CD4+ T cells from blood. The chain combines TRBV5-1 with TRBJ2-5, with 8 bases lining up with TRBD1. The clonotype was recovered from a woman in her thirties in good health. In DNA form, the CDR3 reads TGCGCCAGCAGCTTGGAGACAGGGGCTGAGACCCAGTACTTC. It codes for CASSLETGAETQYF.